Below are 11 T cell receptor beta chains sequenced from a single sample in a study of T cells in Graves' hyperthyroidism and ophthalmopathy. Amplification targeted TCR beta CDR3 regions from RNA transcripts. The study used the HTBI primer set for a first-round RT-PCR of the TCR CDR3. Via MiXCR, TCRdb re-called the multiplex PCR reads, giving one row per CDR3 protein. Counted here are some 350,000 distinct CDR3 sequences, less than 20% occurring once; the ten biggest clones make up 28%. The sample comprised blood. The source of these receptors is a woman under 30 with Graves' hyperthyroidism that later progressed to Graves' ophthalmopathy.

This clonotype was observed a few times. The V and J genes are TRBV6-5 and TRBJ2-1, with 12 positions matching TRBD2. CDR1 and CDR2 from the germline V gene are MNHEY and SVGAGI. Trimming removed 0 bases from V and 6 bases from J; junction bases left unmatched: 6. This CDR3 contains 17 residues. The CDR3 reads CASSYSTTSGSVNEQFF. In nucleotides, the CDR3 is TGTGCCAGCAGTTACTCGACGACTAGCGGGAGTGTCAATGAGCAGTTCTTC.

The chain recombines TRBV20-1 with TRBJ2-2; no definite D call. Trimming took off 1 base at V and 4 bases at J, with 10 bases between the two ends. The CDR3 runs to 14 residues. In germline, CDR1 is DFQATT, CDR2 SNEGSKA (reference sequence). CDR3 loop: CSARGLGSTGELFF. The CDR3 DNA is TGCAGTGCTAGAGGCCTAGGTTCCACCGGGGAGCTGTTTTTT.

This clonotype was counted at least ten times. This rearrangement joins TRBV18 to TRBJ1-6; TRBD1 aligns across 7 bases. Germline V lookup: CDR1 KGHSH, CDR2 LQKENI. The CDR3 runs 15 residues. V shed 0 bases, J shed 7 bases, and the junction held 3 bases outside the gene matches. CDR3 amino acids: CASSPPYRGNSPLHF. CDR3 nucleotide sequence: TGTGCCAGCTCACCACCATACAGGGGAAATTCACCCCTCCACTTT. Full variable domain (remainder filled in from reference TRBV18 and TRBJ1-6): NAGVMQNPRHLVRRRGQEARLRCSPMKGHSHVYWYRQLPEEGLKFMVYLQKENIIDESGMPKERFSAEFPKEGPSILRIQQVVRGDSAAYFCASSPPYRGNSPLHFGNGTRLTVT.

This clonotype was observed many times. V is TRBV14 and J is TRBJ2-7; TRBD2 agrees at 8 bases. J gave up 4 bases and V 1 base, and 9 bases lay outside the gene matches. CDR1 is SGHDN and CDR2 is FVKESK in the germline V gene. CDR3 length: 16 amino acids. The CDR3 DNA is TGTGCCAGCAGCCAAGGCGCCGGGACTAGGTTTTACGAGCAGTACTTC. This sequence encodes CASSQGAGTRFYEQYF.

This clonotype was seen ten or more times. The chain has TRBV7-9 and TRBJ2-5; TRBD2 matches at 9 bases. From germline, CDR1 is SEHNR and CDR2 FQNEAQ (reference sequence). V shed 5 bases and J 5 bases; nucleotides not matched to a gene: 15. The length of the CDR3 is 17 residues. The CDR3 sequence: CASSHQGTSQRGETQYF. The CDR3 nucleotides read TGTGCCAGCAGCCACCAAGGGACTAGCCAGAGGGGGGAGACCCAGTACTTC.

This clonotype was counted ten times or more. The chain uses TRBV6-2 or TRBV6-3 and TRBJ2-4, with no clear D. Deletions cut 2 bases from V and 0 bases from J, with 11 bases between. The CDR3 has 16 residues. The germline CDR1 and CDR2 sequences are MNHEY and SVGEGT. The CDR3 DNA follows: TGTGCCAGCAGTTACCTTCTAGGCGGAGCCAAAAACATTCAGTACTTC. Protein product: CASSYLLGGAKNIQYF.

This clonotype was found many times. The V call is TRBV9, the J call TRBJ1-1; D remains ambiguous. This CDR3 spans 15 amino acids. V was clipped by 4 bases and J by 4 bases, with 17 bases between them. From germline, CDR1 is SGDLS and CDR2 YYNGEE. CDR3 nucleotide sequence: TGTGCCAGCAGCTTTAACTCTCGGGGAGGCACTGAAGCTTTCTTT. Its translation is CASSFNSRGGTEAFF.

This clonotype was observed at least ten times. V gene TRBV6-1 combines with J gene TRBJ1-3, with D possibly being TRBD1 (5 bases). The CDR3 runs 17 residues. Trimming removed 8 bases from V and 2 bases from J, with 22 bases in between. From germline, CDR1 is MNHNS and CDR2 SASEGT. The CDR3 reads CASRPPAGEQAGNTIYF. The CDR3 DNA is TGTGCCAGCCGTCCTCCAGCGGGGGAGCAAGCTGGAAACACCATATATTTT.

This clonotype has a count of ten or more. The rearrangement links TRBV6-1 to TRBJ2-1, with D possibly TRBD1 on 6 matching bases. V was pared by 6 bases and J by 0 bases, with 9 bases between. Germline V CDR1 and CDR2: MNHNS, SASEGT. The CDR3 extends over 14 amino acids. CDR3 bases: TGTGCCAGCAGCCGGGACATCTCCTACAATGAGCAGTTCTTC. Translation gives CASSRDISYNEQFF.

This clonotype came up many times. The chain employs TRBV6-2 or TRBV6-3 and TRBJ2-7; D not resolved. Germline V gene data show CDR1 as MNHEY and CDR2 as SVGEGT. V lost 5 bases and J 2 bases, leaving 13 bases between the germline ends. The CDR3 extends over 14 amino acids. The CDR3 nucleotides are TGTGCCAGCAGTACCGACCAGGCCCCCTACGAGCAGTACTTC. Protein sequence: CASSTDQAPYEQYF.

This clonotype was counted many times. V and J are TRBV20-1 and TRBJ2-1, with 9 bases matching TRBD2. After removal of 3 bases from V and 7 bases from J, the junction contained 7 bases not matched to a gene. The germline V gene encodes CDR1 DFQATT and CDR2 SNEGSKA (reference sequence). This CDR3 spans 14 amino acids. CDR3 loop: CSARRSGRTNEQFF. The CDR3, as DNA: TGCAGTGCTAGGCGCAGCGGGAGGACGAATGAGCAGTTCTTC.